This T cell receptor (beta chain) appears in the sequencing data of a study of blood T cell repertoires in COVID-19. Study as a whole: Samples of COVID-19 (acute and convalescent) were obtained from the United States, Italy and Spain. Nucleic acid was either cDNA or gDNA, and it came from T cells, B-cell-depleted T cells, or PBMCs.

The repertoire was sequenced with immunoSEQ multiplex PCR; TCRdb's copy has only in-frame clones and lacks some. The repertoire holds about 170,000 clones, 85% to 90% seen once, with 2.5% to 3% in the top ten. Sequencing was done on a sample of peripheral blood. This TCR was sampled from a woman older than 75 with COVID-19, enrolled during active disease.

Here the CDR3 reads CASSQQTLGTSGISYEQYF. The DNA for the CDR3 is TGTGCCAGCAGCCAACAGACTTTGGGGACTAGCGGCATCTCCTACGAGCAGTACTTC. The chain couples TRBV4-2 to TRBJ2-7, with 11 bases lining up with TRBD2. The CDR3 is made up of 19 amino acids. V lost 2 bases to trimming and J lost 0 bases; unmatched junction nucleotides: 12. From germline, CDR1 is LGHNA and CDR2 YNFKEQ.